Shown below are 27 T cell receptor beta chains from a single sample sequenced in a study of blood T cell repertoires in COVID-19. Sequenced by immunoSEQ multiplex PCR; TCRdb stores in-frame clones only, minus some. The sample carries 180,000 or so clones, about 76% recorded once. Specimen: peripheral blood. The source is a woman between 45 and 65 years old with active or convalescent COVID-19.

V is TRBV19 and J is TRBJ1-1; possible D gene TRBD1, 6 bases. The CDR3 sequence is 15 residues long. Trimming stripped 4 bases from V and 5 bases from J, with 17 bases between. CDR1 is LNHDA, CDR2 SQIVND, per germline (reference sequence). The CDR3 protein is CASSRPGEEGTEAFF. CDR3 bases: TGTGCCAGTAGTAGGCCAGGGGAAGAAGGGACTGAAGCTTTCTTT.

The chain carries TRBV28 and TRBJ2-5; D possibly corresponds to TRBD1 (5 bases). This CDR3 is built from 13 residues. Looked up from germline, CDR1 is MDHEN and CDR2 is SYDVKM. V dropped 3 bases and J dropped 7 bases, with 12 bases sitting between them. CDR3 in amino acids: CASSFAQGGTQYF. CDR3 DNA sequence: TGTGCCAGCAGTTTCGCGCAGGGCGGGACCCAGTACTTC.

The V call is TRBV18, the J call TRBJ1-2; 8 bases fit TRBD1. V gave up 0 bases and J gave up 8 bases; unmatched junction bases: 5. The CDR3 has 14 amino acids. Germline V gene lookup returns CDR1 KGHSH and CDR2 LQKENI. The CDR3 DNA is TGTGCCAGCTCACCACCCGGCAGGGGGCTGGGCTACACCTTC. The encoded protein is CASSPPGRGLGYTF.

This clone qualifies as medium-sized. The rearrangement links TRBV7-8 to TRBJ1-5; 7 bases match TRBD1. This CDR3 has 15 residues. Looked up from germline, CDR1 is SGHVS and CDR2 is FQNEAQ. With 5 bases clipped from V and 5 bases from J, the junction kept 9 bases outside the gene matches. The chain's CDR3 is CASSQMGQRYQPQHF. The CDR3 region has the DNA TGTGCCAGCAGCCAGATGGGACAGCGCTATCAGCCCCAGCATTTT.

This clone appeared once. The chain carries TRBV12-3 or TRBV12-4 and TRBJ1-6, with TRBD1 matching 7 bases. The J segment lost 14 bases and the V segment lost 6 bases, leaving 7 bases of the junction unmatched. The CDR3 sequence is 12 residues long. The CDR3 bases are TGTGCCAGCAGATTCCACAGGGGAACCCTCCACTTT. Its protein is CASRFHRGTLHF.

This CDR3 is CASSDWGTGGYTF. The CDR3 region has the DNA TGTGCCAGCAGTGATTGGGGGACAGGGGGCTACACCTTC. The rearrangement links TRBV6-1 to TRBJ1-2; TRBD1 matches at 9 bases. The CDR3 runs 13 residues. Germline V gene sequence: CDR1 MNHNS, CDR2 SASEGT. J gave up 8 bases and V 3 bases, and 4 bases lay outside the gene matches.

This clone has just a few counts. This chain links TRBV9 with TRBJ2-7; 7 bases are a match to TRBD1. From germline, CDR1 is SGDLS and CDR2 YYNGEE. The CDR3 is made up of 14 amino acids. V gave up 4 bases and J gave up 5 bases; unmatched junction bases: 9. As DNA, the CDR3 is TGTGCCAGCAGCTCGGACAGGTCCCCCCACGAGCAGTACTTC. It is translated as CASSSDRSPHEQYF.

The DNA for the CDR3 is TGTGCCAGCAGCTTGGCGTCCGGGATGGTTTACGAGCAGTACTTC. This codes for CASSLASGMVYEQYF. The chain employs TRBV5-6 and TRBJ2-7; D perhaps matches TRBD2 (5 bases). Germline-derived CDR1 and CDR2 are SGHDT and YYEEEE. V lost 0 bases, J lost 4 bases, and 14 bases lay in between. The CDR3 sequence is 15 residues long. The entire variable domain, with the rest obtained from reference TRBV5-6 and TRBJ2-7, is as follows: DAGVTQSPTHLIKTRGQQVTLRCSPKSGHDTVSWYQQALGQGPQFIFQYYEEEERQRGNFPDRFSGHQFPNYSSELNVNALLLGDSALYLCASSLASGMVYEQYFGPGTRLTVT.

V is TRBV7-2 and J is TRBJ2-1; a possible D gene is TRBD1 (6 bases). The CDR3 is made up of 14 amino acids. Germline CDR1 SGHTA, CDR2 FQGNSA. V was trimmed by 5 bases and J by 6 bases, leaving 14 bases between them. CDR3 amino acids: CASSSTGTFNEQFF. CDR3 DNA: TGTGCCAGCAGCAGTACCGGGACATTCAATGAGCAGTTCTTC.

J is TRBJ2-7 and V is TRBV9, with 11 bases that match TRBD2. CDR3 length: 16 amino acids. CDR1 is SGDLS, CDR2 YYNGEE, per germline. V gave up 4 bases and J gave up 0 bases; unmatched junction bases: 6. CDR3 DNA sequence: TGTGCCAGCAGCCCAAGACTAGCGGGAAGCTCCTACGAGCAGTACTTC. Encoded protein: CASSPRLAGSSYEQYF.

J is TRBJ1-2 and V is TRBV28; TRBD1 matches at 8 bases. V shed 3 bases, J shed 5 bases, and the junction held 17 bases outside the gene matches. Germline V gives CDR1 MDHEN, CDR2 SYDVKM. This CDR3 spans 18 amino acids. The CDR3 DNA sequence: TGTGCCAGCAGTTTTATACAGCCTCCGGGACAGGAAGGATATGGCTACACCTTC. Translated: CASSFIQPPGQEGYGYTF.

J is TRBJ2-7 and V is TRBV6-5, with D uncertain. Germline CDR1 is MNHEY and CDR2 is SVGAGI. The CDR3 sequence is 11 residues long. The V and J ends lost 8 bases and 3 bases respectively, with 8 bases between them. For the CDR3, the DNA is TGTGCCAGCCAAGACATCTACGAGCAGTACTTC. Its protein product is CASQDIYEQYF.

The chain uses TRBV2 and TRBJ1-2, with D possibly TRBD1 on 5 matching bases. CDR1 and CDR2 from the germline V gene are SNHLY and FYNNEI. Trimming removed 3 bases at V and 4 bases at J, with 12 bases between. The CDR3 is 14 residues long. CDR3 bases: TGTGCCAGCAGTGAGAAGGGGACTGCCTATGGCTACACCTTC. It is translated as CASSEKGTAYGYTF.

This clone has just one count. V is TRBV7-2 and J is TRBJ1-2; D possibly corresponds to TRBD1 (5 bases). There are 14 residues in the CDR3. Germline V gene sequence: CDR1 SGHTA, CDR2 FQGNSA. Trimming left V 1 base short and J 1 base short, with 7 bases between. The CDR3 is CASSLGQNNYGYTF. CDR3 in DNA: TGTGCCAGCAGCTTAGGACAGAATAACTATGGCTACACCTTC. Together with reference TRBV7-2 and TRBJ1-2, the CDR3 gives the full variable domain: GAGVSQSPSNKVTEKGKDVELRCDPISGHTALYWYRQSLGQGLEFLIYFQGNSAPDKSGLPSDRFSAERTGGSVSTLTIQRTQQEDSAVYLCASSLGQNNYGYTFGSGTRLTVV.

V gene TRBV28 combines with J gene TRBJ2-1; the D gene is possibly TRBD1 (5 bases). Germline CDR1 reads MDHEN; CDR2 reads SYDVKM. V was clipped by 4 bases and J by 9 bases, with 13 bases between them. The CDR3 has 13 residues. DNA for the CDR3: TGTGCCAGCAGTTCCCTCCCAAGGGGTGAGCAGTTCTTC. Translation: CASSSLPRGEQFF.

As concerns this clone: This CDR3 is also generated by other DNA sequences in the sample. Here the CDR3 reads CASRPGNTEAFF. As DNA, the CDR3 is TGTGCCAGCAGACCAGGGAACACTGAAGCTTTCTTT. The gene calls are TRBV12-3 or TRBV12-4 and TRBJ1-1; D gene uncertain. V lost 6 bases, J lost 1 base, and 6 bases lay in between. The CDR3 length is 12 residues.

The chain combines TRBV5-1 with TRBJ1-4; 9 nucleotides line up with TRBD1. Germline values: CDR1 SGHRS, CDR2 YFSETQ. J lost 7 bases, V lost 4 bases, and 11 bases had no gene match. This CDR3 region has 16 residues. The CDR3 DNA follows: TGCGCCAGCAGCAAGAATGCCGGGACAGGGCTTGAAAAACTGTTTTTT. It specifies CASSKNAGTGLEKLFF.

CDR3 sequence: CASSLEFRGGYTF. The DNA for the CDR3 is TGTGCCAGCAGCTTAGAGTTCAGAGGCGGCTACACCTTC. The chain is built from TRBV7-2 and TRBJ1-2; D uncertain. The CDR3 runs to 13 residues. V lost 1 base and J 8 bases, leaving 11 bases between the germline ends. Germline loops: CDR1 SGHTA, CDR2 FQGNSA.

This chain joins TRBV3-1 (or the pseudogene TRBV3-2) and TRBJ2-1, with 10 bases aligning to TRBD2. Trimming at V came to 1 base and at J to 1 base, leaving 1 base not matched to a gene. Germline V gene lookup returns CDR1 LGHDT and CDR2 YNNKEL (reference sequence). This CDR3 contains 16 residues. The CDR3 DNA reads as TGTGCCAGCAGCCAAGGGACTAGCGGTTCCTACAATGAGCAGTTCTTC. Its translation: CASSQGTSGSYNEQFF.

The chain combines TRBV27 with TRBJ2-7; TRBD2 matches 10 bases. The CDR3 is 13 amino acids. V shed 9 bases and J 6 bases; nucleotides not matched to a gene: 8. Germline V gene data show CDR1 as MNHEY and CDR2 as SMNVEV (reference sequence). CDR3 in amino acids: CASQQRLAGEQYF. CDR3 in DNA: TGTGCCAGTCAACAACGACTAGCGGGCGAGCAGTACTTC.

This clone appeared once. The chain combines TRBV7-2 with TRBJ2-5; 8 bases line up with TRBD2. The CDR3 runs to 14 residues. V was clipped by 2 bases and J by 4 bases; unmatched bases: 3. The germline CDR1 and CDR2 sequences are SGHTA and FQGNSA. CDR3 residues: CASSLLAGGETQYF. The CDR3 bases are TGTGCCAGCAGCTTATTGGCGGGGGGAGAGACCCAGTACTTC.

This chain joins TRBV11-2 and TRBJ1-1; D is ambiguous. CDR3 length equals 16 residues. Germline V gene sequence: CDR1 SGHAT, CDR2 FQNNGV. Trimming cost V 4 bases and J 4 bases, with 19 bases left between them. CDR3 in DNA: TGTGCCAGCAGCTCCCCGACCGACTCCCTGGGCACTGAAGCTTTCTTT. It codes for CASSSPTDSLGTEAFF.

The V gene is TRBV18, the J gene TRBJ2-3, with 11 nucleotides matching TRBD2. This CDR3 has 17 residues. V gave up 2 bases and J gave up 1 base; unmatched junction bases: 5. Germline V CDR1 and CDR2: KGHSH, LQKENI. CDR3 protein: CASSPRLAGGGTDTQYF. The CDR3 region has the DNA TGTGCCAGCTCACCAAGGCTAGCGGGAGGAGGCACAGATACGCAGTATTTT.

The DNA for the CDR3 is TGTGCCAGCAGTGGGCAGGCTAACTATGGCTACACCTTC. It is translated as CASSGQANYGYTF. V gene TRBV2 combines with J gene TRBJ1-2; D unclear. Germline assignment: CDR1 SNHLY and CDR2 FYNNEI. V was clipped by 4 bases and J by 0 bases, with 6 bases between them. This CDR3 has 13 residues.

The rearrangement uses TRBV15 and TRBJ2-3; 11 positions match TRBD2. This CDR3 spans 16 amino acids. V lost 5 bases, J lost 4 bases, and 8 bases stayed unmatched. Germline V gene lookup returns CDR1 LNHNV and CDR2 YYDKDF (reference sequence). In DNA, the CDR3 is TGTGCCACCAGCGGATATAGCGGGAGGGCCTCAGATACGCAGTATTTT. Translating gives CATSGYSGRASDTQYF. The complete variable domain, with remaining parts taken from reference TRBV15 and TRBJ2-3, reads DAMVIQNPRYQVTQFGKPVTLSCSQTLNHNVMYWYQQKSSQAPKLLFHYYDKDFNNEADTPDNFQSRRPNTSFCFLDIRSPGLGDTAMYLCATSGYSGRASDTQYFGPGTRLTVL.

CDR3 nucleotide sequence: TGTGCCAGTAGTACAGGGGATTCGGGCAATCAGCCCCAGCATTTT. Its protein is CASSTGDSGNQPQHF. This chain uses TRBV19 with TRBJ1-5; possibly TRBD1 for D (6 bases). The germline V and J ends were trimmed by 4 bases and 2 bases, with 12 bases remaining between them. Looked up from germline, CDR1 is LNHDA and CDR2 is SQIVND (reference sequence). The CDR3 length is 15 residues.

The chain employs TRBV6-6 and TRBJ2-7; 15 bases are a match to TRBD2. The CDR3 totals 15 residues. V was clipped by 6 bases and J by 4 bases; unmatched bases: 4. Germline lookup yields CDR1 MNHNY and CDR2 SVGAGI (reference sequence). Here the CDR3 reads CASSQGLAGGYEQYF. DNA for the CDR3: TGTGCCAGCAGCCAGGGACTAGCGGGGGGTTACGAGCAGTACTTC.